The sequence of this TCR beta chain was determined in a study of T cell repertoires and HLA-DP antigens. This CDR3 is 15 amino acids long. The germline V gene encodes CDR1 MNHEY and CDR2 SVGAGI. Germline trimming cut 7 bases from V and 6 bases from J; bases unmatched to any gene: 12. A remark on this clone: The antigen is unknown.

Study-wide points: No separate analysis of naive versus memory CD4+ cells was done.

Produced via immunoSEQ multiplex PCR; TCRdb's table is partial and in-frame only. The data show 90,000 to 130,000 clones, more than 85% seen once. This TCR derives from a woman between 18 and 29 years old in good health and CMV-seronegative. Sequencing was performed on CD4+ T cells from PBMCs. The J gene is TRBJ2-1, the V gene TRBV6-5; 7 bases are a match to TRBD2. The CDR3 reads CASIPAPPSGNEQFF. CDR3 bases: TGTGCCAGCATTCCCGCCCCCCCTAGCGGCAATGAGCAGTTCTTC.